Sequencing of this T cell receptor (beta chain) was carried out in a study of cytomegalovirus exposure and HLA in healthy donors. Study context: There were just under 400 genotyped donors. Of these, 81% fell in the genetic ancestry cluster associated with self-reported Caucasian donors.

Findings of the study overall: No immune exposure information besides CMV serostatus was available.

To note about this clone: The antigen is unknown.

The CDR3 length is 14 residues. V lost 4 bases, J lost 6 bases, and 8 bases stayed unmatched. Germline loops: CDR1 SGDLS, CDR2 YYNGEE. PCR employed 60 Vbeta and 13 Jbeta primers. This table comes from immunoSEQ multiplex PCR, and its TCRdb copy is limited to in-frame clones, with some not included. The table has tens of thousands of clones, over 55% seen once. Sequencing was performed on PBMCs. The genes are TRBV9 and TRBJ1-1; 8 nucleotides align to TRBD1. This sequence was found in a woman between 50 and 59 years old in good health and CMV-seropositive. DNA for the CDR3: TGTGCCAGCAGCTGGGGGGCGACAGGGGCTGAAGCTTTCTTT. Protein: CASSWGATGAEAFF.